The rows below give T cell receptor beta chains drawn from one sample of a study of cytomegalovirus exposure and HLA in healthy donors. The assay was immunoSEQ multiplex PCR, and TCRdb's table has in-frame clones only and misses some. The sample includes some 120,000 clones, approximately 61% seen only once; the top ten take roughly 1.6%. Sequencing was done on a sample of PBMCs. The receptors were gathered from a man aged 30-40 years in good health and CMV-seropositive. CDR3s include the opening cysteine and the closing phenylalanine or tryptophan. Clone size is shown for a subset of rows, as once, few, many or a class of expanded clone.

v_call: TRBV15; j_call: TRBJ2-7; cdr3_length: 15; clone_size: many; cdr3_aa: CATSRDGGGSYEQYF
v_call: TRBV5-1; j_call: TRBJ2-1; cdr3_length: 16; clone_size: NA; cdr3_aa: CASSFGTSGSGNEQFF
v_call: TRBV4-1; j_call: TRBJ1-1; cdr3_length: 17; clone_size: NA; cdr3_aa: CASSSPGQGRRGTEAFF
v_call: TRBV27; j_call: TRBJ2-5; cdr3_length: 11; clone_size: NA; cdr3_aa: CASANGGTQYF
v_call: TRBV15; j_call: TRBJ1-3; cdr3_length: 14; clone_size: few; cdr3_aa: CATSRGGSGNTIYF
v_call: TRBV5-6; j_call: TRBJ2-7; cdr3_length: 14; clone_size: NA; cdr3_aa: CASSLYQGFNEQYF
v_call: TRBV4-3; j_call: TRBJ2-1; cdr3_length: 11; clone_size: NA; cdr3_aa: CASSQGTSRFF
v_call: TRBV29-1; j_call: TRBJ1-2; cdr3_length: 12; clone_size: NA; cdr3_aa: CSVARLGYGYTF
v_call: TRBV4-3; j_call: TRBJ2-1; cdr3_length: 15; clone_size: NA; cdr3_aa: CASSQTGVIINEQFF
v_call: TRBV19; j_call: TRBJ1-4; cdr3_length: 14; clone_size: NA; cdr3_aa: CASWGGATNEKLFF
v_call: TRBV7-8; j_call: TRBJ1-5; cdr3_length: 12; clone_size: few; cdr3_aa: CASSLHNQPQHF
v_call: TRBV5-1; j_call: TRBJ2-3; cdr3_length: 15; clone_size: NA; cdr3_aa: CASSLGQASTDTQYF
v_call: TRBV6-5; j_call: TRBJ2-4; cdr3_length: 15; clone_size: NA; cdr3_aa: CASGVRGQAKNIQYF
v_call: TRBV2; j_call: TRBJ1-2; cdr3_length: 13; clone_size: NA; cdr3_aa: CASSEGQGAGYTF
v_call: TRBV6-5; j_call: TRBJ1-2; cdr3_length: 13; clone_size: NA; cdr3_aa: CASSWADNYGYTF
v_call: TRBV9; j_call: TRBJ2-3; cdr3_length: 15; clone_size: NA; cdr3_aa: CASSVGGLGTDTQYF
v_call: TRBV19; j_call: TRBJ2-7; cdr3_length: 15; clone_size: NA; cdr3_aa: CASSRQFQRAYEQYF
v_call: TRBV2; j_call: TRBJ2-7; cdr3_length: 12; clone_size: NA; cdr3_aa: CASNGRTYEQYF
v_call: TRBV27; j_call: TRBJ1-1; cdr3_length: 15; clone_size: NA; cdr3_aa: CASSLSWPGDTEAFF
v_call: TRBV7-8; j_call: TRBJ2-7; cdr3_length: 14; clone_size: NA; cdr3_aa: CASITIPGSYEQYF
v_call: TRBV18; j_call: TRBJ1-1; cdr3_length: 14; clone_size: NA; cdr3_aa: CASSSSSGDTEAFF
v_call: TRBV4-1; j_call: TRBJ2-2; cdr3_length: 17; clone_size: NA; cdr3_aa: CASSQPFAGMYTGELFF
v_call: TRBV30; j_call: TRBJ2-3; cdr3_length: 13; clone_size: NA; cdr3_aa: CAWSRQGGDTQYF
v_call: TRBV7-9; j_call: TRBJ2-1; cdr3_length: 12; clone_size: NA; cdr3_aa: CASSLDFNEQFF
v_call: TRBV5-6; j_call: TRBJ2-1; cdr3_length: 15; clone_size: NA; cdr3_aa: CASRNGTSGRDEQFF
v_call: TRBV11-3; j_call: TRBJ2-5; cdr3_length: 15; clone_size: NA; cdr3_aa: CASSLGQGAQETQYF
v_call: TRBV6-1; j_call: TRBJ2-7; cdr3_length: 15; clone_size: few; cdr3_aa: CASNVDRARGYEQYF
v_call: TRBV27; j_call: TRBJ1-1; cdr3_length: 16; clone_size: few; cdr3_aa: CASSLSKTGGNTEAFF
v_call: TRBV7-8; j_call: TRBJ1-4; cdr3_length: 16; clone_size: NA; cdr3_aa: CASSPGVVGDFEKLFF
v_call: TRBV4-2; j_call: TRBJ2-2; cdr3_length: 17; clone_size: NA; cdr3_aa: CASSQDNWAGGTGELFF
v_call: TRBV6-5; j_call: TRBJ2-3; cdr3_length: 15; clone_size: few; cdr3_aa: CASSPGTGDTDTQYF